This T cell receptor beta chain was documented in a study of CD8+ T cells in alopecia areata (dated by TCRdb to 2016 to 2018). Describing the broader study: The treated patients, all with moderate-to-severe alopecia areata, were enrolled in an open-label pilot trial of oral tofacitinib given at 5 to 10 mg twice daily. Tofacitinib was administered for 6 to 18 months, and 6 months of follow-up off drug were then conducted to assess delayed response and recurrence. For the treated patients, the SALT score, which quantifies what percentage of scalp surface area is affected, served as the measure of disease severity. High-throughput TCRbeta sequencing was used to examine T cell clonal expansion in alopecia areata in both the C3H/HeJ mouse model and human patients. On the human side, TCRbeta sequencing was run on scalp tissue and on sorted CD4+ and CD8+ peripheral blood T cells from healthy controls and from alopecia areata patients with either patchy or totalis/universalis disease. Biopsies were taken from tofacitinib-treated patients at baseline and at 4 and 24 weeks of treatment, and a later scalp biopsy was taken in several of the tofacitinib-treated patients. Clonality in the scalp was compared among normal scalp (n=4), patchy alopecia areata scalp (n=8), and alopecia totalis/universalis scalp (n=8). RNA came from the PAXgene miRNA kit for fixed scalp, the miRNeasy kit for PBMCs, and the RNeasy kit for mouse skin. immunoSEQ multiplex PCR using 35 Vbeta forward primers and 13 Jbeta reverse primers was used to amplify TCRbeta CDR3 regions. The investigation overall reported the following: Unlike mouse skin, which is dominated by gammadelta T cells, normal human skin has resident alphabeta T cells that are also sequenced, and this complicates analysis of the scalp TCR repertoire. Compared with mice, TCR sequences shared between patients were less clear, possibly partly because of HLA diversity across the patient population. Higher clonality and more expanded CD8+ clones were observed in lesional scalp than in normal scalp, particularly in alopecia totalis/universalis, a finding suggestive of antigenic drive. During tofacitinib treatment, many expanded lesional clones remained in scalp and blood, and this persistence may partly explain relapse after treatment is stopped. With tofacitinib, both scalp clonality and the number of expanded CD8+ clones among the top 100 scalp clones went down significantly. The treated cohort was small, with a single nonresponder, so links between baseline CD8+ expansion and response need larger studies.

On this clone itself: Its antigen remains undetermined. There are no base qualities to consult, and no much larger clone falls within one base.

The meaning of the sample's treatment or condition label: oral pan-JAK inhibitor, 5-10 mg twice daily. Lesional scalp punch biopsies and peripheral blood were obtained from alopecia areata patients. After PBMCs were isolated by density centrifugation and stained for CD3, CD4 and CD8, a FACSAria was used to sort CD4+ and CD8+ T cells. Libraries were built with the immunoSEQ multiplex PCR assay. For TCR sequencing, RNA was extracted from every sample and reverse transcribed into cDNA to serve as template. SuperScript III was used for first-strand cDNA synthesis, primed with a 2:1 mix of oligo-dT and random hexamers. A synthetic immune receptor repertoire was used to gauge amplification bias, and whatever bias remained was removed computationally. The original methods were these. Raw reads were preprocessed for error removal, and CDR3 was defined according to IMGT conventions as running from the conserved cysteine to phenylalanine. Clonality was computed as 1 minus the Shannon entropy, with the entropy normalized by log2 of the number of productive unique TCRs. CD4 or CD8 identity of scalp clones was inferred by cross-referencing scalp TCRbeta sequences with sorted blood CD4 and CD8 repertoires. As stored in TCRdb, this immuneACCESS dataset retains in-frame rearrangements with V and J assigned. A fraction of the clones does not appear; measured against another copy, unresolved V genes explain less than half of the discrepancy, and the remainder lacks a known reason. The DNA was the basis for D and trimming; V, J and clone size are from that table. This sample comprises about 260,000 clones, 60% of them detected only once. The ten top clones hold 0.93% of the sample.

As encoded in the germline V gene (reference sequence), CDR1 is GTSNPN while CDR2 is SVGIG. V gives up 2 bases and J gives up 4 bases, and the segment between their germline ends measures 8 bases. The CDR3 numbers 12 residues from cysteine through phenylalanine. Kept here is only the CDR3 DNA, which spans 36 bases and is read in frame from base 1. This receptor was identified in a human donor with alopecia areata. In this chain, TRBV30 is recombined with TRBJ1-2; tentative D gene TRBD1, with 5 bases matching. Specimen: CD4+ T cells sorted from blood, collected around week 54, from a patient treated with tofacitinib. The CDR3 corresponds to CAWSWQGYGYTF. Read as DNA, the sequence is TGTGCCTGGAGTTGGCAGGGCTATGGCTACACCTTC.